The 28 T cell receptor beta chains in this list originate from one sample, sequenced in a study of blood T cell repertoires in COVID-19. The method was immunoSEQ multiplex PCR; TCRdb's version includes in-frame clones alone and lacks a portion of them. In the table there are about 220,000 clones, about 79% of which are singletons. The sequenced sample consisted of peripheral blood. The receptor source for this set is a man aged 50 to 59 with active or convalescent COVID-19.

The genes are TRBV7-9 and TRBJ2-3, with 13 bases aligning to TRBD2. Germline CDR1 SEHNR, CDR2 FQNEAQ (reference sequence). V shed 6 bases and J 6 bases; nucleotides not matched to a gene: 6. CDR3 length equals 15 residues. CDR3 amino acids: CASSTGTSGTDTQYF. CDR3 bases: TGTGCCAGCAGTACCGGGACTAGCGGGACGGATACGCAGTATTTT.

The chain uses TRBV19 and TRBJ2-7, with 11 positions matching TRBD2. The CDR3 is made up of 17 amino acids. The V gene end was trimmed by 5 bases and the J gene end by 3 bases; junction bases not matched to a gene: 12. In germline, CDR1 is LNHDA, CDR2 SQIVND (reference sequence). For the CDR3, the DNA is TGTGCCAGTAGTCCCAGGGGGACTAGCGGTACGAACTACGAGCAGTACTTC. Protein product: CASSPRGTSGTNYEQYF.

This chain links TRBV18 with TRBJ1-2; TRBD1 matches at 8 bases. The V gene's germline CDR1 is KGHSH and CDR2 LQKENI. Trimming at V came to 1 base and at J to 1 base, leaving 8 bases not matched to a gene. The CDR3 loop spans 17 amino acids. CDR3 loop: CASSPLVPGQVNYGYTF. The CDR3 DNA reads TGTGCCAGCTCACCACTTGTACCGGGACAGGTTAACTATGGCTACACCTTC.

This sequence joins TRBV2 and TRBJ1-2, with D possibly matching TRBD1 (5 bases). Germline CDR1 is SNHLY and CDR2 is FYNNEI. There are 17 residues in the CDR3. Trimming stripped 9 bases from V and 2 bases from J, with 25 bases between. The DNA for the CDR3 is TGTGCCAGTTACTTTAAGGGGTCAGTCGATACGAACTATGGCTACACCTTC. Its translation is CASYFKGSVDTNYGYTF. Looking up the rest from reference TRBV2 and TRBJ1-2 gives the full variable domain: EPEVTQTPSHQVTQMGQEVILRCVPISNHLYFYWYRQILGQKVEFLVSFYNNEISEKSEIFDDQFSVERPDGSNFTLKIRSTKLEDSAMYFCASYFKGSVDTNYGYTFGSGTRLTVV.

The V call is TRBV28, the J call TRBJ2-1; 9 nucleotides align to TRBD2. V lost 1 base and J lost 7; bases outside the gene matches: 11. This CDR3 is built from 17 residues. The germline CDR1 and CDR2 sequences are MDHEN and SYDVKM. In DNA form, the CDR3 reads TGTGCCAGCAGTTTATCGGGTTGGCTAGCGGGAAGGAATGAGCAGTTCTTC. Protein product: CASSLSGWLAGRNEQFF.

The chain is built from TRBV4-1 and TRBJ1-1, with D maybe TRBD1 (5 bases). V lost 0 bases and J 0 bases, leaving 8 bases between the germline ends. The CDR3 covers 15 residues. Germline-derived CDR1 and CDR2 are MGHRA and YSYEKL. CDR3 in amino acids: CASSQEAGMNTEAFF. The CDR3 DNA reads TGCGCCAGCAGCCAAGAAGCAGGGATGAACACTGAAGCTTTCTTT.

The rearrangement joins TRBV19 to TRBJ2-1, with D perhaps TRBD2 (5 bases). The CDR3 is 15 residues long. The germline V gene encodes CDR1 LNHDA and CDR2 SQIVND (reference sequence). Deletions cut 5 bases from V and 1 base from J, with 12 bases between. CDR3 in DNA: TGTGCCAGTAGTCGTCCCCTAGCTTCCTACAATGAGCAGTTCTTC. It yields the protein CASSRPLASYNEQFF.

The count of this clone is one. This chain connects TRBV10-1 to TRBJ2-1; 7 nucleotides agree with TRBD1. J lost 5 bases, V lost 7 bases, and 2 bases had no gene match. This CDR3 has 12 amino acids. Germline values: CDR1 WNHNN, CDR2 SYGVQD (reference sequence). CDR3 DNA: TGCGCCAGCACCGGGACAGACAATGAGCAGTTCTTC. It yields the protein CASTGTDNEQFF.

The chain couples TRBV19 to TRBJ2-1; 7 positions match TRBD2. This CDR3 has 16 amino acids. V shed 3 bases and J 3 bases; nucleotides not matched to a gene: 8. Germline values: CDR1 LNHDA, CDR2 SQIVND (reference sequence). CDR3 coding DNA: TGTGCCAGTAGTATTATTGCAGCGGGGCTCTACAATGAGCAGTTCTTC. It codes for CASSIIAAGLYNEQFF.

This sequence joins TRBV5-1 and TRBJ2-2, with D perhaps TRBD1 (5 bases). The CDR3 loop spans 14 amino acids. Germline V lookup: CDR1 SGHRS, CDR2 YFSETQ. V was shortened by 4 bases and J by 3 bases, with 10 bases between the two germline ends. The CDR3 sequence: CASSRGADTGELFF. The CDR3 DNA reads TGCGCCAGCAGCCGTGGGGCAGACACCGGGGAGCTGTTTTTT. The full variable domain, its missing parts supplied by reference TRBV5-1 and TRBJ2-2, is KAGVTQTPRYLIKTRGQQVTLSCSPISGHRSVSWYQQTPGQGLQFLFEYFSETQRNKGNFPGRFSGRQFSNSRSEMNVSTLELGDSALYLCASSRGADTGELFFGEGSRLTVL.

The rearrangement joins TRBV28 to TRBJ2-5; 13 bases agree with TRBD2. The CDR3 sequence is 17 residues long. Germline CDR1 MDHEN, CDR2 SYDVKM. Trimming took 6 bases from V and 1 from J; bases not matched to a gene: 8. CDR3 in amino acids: CASSSGTSGNFQETQYF. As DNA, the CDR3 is TGTGCCAGCAGCTCCGGGACTAGCGGGAACTTCCAAGAGACCCAGTACTTC.

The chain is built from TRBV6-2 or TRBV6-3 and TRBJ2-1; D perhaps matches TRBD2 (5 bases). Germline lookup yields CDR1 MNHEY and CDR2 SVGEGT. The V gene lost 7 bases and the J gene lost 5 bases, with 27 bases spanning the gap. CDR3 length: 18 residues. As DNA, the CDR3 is TGTGCCAGCACCCCGTGGGTAGCATGGGGTACGCGGGACAATGAGCAGTTCTTC. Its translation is CASTPWVAWGTRDNEQFF.

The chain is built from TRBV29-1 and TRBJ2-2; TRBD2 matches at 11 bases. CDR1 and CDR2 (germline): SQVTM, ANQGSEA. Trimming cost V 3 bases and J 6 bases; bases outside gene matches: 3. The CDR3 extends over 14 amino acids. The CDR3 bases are TGCAGCGTTGATGTAGCGGGAGGGTCCGGGGAGCTGTTTTTT. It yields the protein CSVDVAGGSGELFF.

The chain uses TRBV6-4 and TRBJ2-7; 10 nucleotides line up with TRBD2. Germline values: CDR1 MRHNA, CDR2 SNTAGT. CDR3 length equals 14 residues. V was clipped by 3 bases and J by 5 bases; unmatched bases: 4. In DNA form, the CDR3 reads TGTGCCAGCAGTGAAGCGGGGGGGCTCGACGAGCAGTACGTC. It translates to CASSEAGGLDEQYV.

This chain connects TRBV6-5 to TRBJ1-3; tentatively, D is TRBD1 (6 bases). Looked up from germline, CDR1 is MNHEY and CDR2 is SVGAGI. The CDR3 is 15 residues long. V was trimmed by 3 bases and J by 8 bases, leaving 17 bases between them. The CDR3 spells CASSYSWTVGDTIYF. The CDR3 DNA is TGTGCCAGCAGTTATTCGTGGACAGTCGGGGACACCATATATTTT.

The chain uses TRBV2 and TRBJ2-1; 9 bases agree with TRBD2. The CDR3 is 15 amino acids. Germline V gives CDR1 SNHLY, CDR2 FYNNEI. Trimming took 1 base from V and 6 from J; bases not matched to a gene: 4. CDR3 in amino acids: CASSEGGGASNEQFF. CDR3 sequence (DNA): TGTGCCAGCAGTGAAGGCGGGGGGGCATCCAATGAGCAGTTCTTC.

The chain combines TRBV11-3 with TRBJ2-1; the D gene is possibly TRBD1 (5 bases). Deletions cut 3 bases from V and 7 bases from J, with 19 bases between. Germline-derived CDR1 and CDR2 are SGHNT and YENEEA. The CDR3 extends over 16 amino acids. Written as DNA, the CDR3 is TGTGCCAGCAGCTTTGGATACCAGGGAATTCCTAATGAGCAGTTCTTC. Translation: CASSFGYQGIPNEQFF.

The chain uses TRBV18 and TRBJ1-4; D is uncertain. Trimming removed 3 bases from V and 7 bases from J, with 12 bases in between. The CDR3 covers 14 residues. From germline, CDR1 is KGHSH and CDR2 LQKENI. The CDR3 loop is CASSPASRVEKLFF. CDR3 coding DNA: TGTGCCAGCTCACCCGCCTCCCGGGTTGAAAAACTGTTTTTT.

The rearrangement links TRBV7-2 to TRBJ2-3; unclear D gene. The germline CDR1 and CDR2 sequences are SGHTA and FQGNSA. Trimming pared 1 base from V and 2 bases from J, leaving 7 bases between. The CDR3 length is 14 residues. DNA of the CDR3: TGTGCCAGCAGCTTAGGACTTACCACAGATACGCAGTATTTT. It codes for CASSLGLTTDTQYF.

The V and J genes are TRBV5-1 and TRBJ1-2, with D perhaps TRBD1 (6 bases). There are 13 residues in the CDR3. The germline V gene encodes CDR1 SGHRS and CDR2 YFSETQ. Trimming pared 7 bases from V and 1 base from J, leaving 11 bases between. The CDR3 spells CASGAQGNYGYTF. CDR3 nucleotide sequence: TGCGCCAGCGGGGCACAGGGTAACTATGGCTACACCTTC.

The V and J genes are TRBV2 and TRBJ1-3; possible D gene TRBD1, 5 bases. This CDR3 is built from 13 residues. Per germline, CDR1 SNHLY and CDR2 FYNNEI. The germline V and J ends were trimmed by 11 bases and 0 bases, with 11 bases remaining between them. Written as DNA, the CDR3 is TGTGCCTTGGGGCCTGGCTCTGGAAACACCATATATTTT. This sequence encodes CALGPGSGNTIYF.

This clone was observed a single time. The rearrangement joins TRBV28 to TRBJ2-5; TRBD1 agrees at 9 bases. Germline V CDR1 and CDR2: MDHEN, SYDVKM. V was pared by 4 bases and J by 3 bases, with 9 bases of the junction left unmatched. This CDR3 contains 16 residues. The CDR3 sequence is CASSSPGTGRKETQYF. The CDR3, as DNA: TGTGCCAGCAGTTCCCCCGGGACAGGGAGAAAAGAGACCCAGTACTTC.

The CDR3 here is CASSDSTSGGARWYF. The CDR3 bases are TGTGCCAGCAGTGACTCGACCAGCGGGGGGGCCCGTTGGTATTTT. The V gene is TRBV6-4, the J gene TRBJ2-3; 10 bases are a match to TRBD2. The CDR3 totals 15 residues. V was clipped by 0 bases and J by 14 bases; unmatched bases: 11. Germline lookup yields CDR1 MRHNA and CDR2 SNTAGT.

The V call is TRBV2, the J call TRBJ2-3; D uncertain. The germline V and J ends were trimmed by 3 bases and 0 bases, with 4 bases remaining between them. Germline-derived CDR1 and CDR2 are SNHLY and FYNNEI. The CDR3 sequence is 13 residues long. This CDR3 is CASSDSSTDTQYF. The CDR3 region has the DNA TGTGCCAGCAGTGACTCTAGCACAGATACGCAGTATTTT.

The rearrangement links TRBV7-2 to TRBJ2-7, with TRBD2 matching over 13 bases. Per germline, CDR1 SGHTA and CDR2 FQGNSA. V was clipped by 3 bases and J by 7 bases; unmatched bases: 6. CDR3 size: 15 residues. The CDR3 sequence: CASSLGTSGMREQYF. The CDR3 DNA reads TGTGCCAGCAGCTTGGGGACTAGCGGGATGCGGGAGCAGTACTTC.

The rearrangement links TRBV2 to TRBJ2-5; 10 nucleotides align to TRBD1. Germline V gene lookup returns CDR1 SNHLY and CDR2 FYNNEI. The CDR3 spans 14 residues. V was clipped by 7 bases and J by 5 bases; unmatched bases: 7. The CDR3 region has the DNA TGTGCCAGCACCGGGGACAGGGGTGCGGAGACCCAGTACTTC. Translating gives CASTGDRGAETQYF.

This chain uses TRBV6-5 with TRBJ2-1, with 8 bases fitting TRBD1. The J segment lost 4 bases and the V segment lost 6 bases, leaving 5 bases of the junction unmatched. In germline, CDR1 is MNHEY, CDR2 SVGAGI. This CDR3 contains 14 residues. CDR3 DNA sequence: TGTGCCAGCAGGGACAGGGTGGTTTACAATGAGCAGTTCTTC. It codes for CASRDRVVYNEQFF.

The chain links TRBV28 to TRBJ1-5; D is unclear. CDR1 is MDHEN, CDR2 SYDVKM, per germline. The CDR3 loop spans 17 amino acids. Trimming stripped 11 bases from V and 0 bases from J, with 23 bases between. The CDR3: CAGSRSGVRYSNQPQHF. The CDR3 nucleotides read TGTGCCGGCTCACGCTCCGGGGTACGGTATAGCAATCAGCCCCAGCATTTT.